This T cell receptor beta chain was identified during a study of shared clonotypes between healthy human individuals (dated by TCRdb to about 2020). Study-level background: The cohort included three men and two women between 18 and 49 years of age. Each donor's leukapheresis produced roughly between roughly 0.85 and 9.5 billion PBMCs. Libraries were prepared and TCR repertoires were sequenced by different laboratories using diverse techniques, in order to increase sequencing depth and limit assay-specific biases. To estimate repertoire size and how much clonotype sharing occurs between individuals, the study deeply sequenced the blood TCR repertoires of about 5 healthy adults. Overall results and qualifications from the work: Sampling was limited to blood, and TCR repertoires in tissue likely differ from TCR repertoires in blood. The small number of donors limited the genetic and exposure-history diversity represented. Pairwise subsampling led to the expectation that sequencing depth would affect the degree of clonotype sharing among donors.

Using the deep immunoSEQ assay, TCR CDR3 regions were amplified from genomic DNA by multiplex PCR. Extracted genomic DNA from each cell subset was spread evenly across all wells of several immunoSEQ 96-well plates, with each plate serving as a replicate. For unsorted PBMC, 300 ng genomic DNA, equal to 30,000 or so T cell genomes, was loaded into each replicate PCR. Genomic DNA from unsorted PBMC was sequenced over ten immunoSEQ deep assay plates. Purified libraries were measured with a Qubit 3.0 fluorometer, size-checked on a Bioanalyzer 2100, and measured again with the KAPA Library Quantification kit. Every immunoSEQ 96-well plate was sequenced on a dedicated single-read 150-cycle Illumina NextSeq 550 flow cell. Regarding the original processing steps: The immunoSEQ output contained only junctional sequences without quality scores, so filtering could not match that applied to full-length reads. Sequences were annotated with PyIR, a Python wrapper for IgBLAST v1.9, and V/J genes and CDR3 were assigned using IMGT germline references. Any read was removed if the V/J assignment was weak (E-value above 1e-6), the CDR3 was missing, or the read contained stop codons, out-of-frame junctions, or ambiguous translated residues. V3J clonotypes were defined as sequences sharing an identical inferred V gene, J gene, and CDR3 amino acid sequence. The percentage overlap between two repertoires was calculated by dividing the number of shared unique clonotypes by the size of the smaller repertoire. RTK rarefaction, the Chao1 estimator, and Recon v2.1 estimates of unobserved clonotypes were used to assess repertoire richness. TCRdb re-hosts the immuneACCESS table, in-frame sequences only. Its copies lack some clones; in the studies checked, an unresolved V gene accounts for under half of them, and the cause for the rest is not known. Clonal size and the V and J genes are those of that table, whereas D and trimming came from the DNA. The sample table contains some 510,000 clones; only one count was recorded for 79% of them. Over 10% of the sample is taken by the ten largest.

This clone was detected only once. The antigen this receptor binds is unknown. Qualities for individual bases were not recorded, and no much larger clone is one base off. Donors were healthy HIV-negative adults with no recently reported acute infections or vaccinations. All donors were Caucasian adults living in Nashville, Tennessee, USA. For unsorted samples, 85 million to 100 million PBMCs were counted, and genomic DNA was extracted using the QIAamp DNA Blood Mini kit. Blood was obtained by leukapheresis, after which PBMCs were separated by Ficoll-Histopaque density gradient centrifugation and cryopreserved in liquid nitrogen vapor phase. Sequences were obtained from PBMCs. The receptor was derived from a woman aged 40 to 55 in good health. Some clones in this sample may be carry-over from other donors' samples.

CDR3 region: CASSIGHLNTEAFF. The bases read TGTGCCAGTAGTATAGGACATTTGAACACTGAAGCTTTCTTT. The rearrangement joined TRBV19 to TRBJ1-1; there is no confident call for the D gene. The V and J ends are trimmed by 1 base and 0 bases, leaving 6 bases between them. The CDR3 runs 14 amino acids, cysteine and phenylalanine included. Only the CDR3 DNA stays, 42 bases, in frame from base 1. CDR1 and CDR2 were assigned from the germline V gene (reference sequence) as LNHDA and SQIVND.